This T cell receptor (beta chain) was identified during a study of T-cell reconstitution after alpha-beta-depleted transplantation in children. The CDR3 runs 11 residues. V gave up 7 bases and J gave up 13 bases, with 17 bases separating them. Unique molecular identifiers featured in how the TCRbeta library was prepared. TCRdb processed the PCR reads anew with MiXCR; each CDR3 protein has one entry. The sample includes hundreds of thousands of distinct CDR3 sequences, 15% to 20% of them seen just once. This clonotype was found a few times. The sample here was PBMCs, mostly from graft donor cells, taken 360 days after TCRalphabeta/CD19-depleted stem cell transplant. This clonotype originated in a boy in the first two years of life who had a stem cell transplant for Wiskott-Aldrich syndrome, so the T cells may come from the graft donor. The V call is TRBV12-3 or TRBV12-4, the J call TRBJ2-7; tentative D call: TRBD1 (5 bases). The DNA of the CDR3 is TGTGCCAGCACCTCTGGGGCCTCGTTCTACTTC. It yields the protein CASTSGASFYF.